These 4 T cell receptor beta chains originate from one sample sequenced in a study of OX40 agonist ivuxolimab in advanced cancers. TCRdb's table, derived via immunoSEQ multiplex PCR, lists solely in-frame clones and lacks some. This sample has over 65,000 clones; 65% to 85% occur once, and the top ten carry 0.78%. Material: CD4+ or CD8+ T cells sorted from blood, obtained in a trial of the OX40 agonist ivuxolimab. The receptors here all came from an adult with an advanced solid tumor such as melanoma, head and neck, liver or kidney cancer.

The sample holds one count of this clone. The CDR3, as DNA: TGTGCCAGCAGCTACGCCGTAGGAGGCGTGACCTACGAGCAGTACTTC. It translates to CASSYAVGGVTYEQYF. The chain combines TRBV5-5 with TRBJ2-7; TRBD2 is a possible D gene (5 bases). Trimming left V 3 bases short and J 2 bases short, with 18 bases between. Germline loops: CDR1 SGHKS, CDR2 YYEKEE (reference sequence). This CDR3 has 16 residues.

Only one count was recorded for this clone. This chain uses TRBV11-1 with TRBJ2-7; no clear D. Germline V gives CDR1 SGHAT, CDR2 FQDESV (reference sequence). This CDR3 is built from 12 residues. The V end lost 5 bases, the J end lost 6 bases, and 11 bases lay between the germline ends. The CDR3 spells CASSAPGREQYF. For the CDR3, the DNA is TGTGCCAGCAGCGCACCTGGTCGCGAGCAGTACTTC.

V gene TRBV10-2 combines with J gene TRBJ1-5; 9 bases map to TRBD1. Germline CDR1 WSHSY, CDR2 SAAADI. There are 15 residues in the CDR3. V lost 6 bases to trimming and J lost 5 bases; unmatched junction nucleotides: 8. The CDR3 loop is CASSAGTGNDQPQHF. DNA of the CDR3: TGCGCCAGCAGCGCCGGGACAGGGAACGATCAGCCCCAGCATTTT.

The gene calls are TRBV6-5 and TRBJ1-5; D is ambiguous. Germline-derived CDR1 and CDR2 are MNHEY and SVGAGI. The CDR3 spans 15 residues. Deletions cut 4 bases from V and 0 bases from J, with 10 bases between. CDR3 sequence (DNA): TGTGCCAGCAGTTTCTCTAGGTATAGCAATCAGCCCCAGCATTTT. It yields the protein CASSFSRYSNQPQHF.